These 8 T cell receptor beta chains originate from one sample sequenced in a study of PD-L1 blockade in urothelial cancer. Assay used: immunoSEQ multiplex PCR; TCRdb lists only in-frame clones, some missing. The top ten clones hold about 7.3% of a sample with roughly 42,000 clones, roughly nine tenths of them seen once. The time point: peripheral blood 6 weeks after treatment start. This specimen was PBMCs, taken around atezolizumab (anti-PD-L1) treatment. These receptors all come from a man between 70 and 80 years old with urothelial cancer.

This sequence joins TRBV27 and TRBJ2-3; TRBD1 matches at 7 bases. The V gene end was trimmed by 6 bases and the J gene end by 4 bases; junction bases not matched to a gene: 7. The CDR3 covers 14 residues. The germline V gene has CDR1 MNHEY and CDR2 SMNVEV (reference sequence). The chain's CDR3 is CASSQQGWADTQYF. The CDR3 region has the DNA TGTGCCAGCAGCCAACAGGGGTGGGCAGATACGCAGTATTTT.

This clone was observed a single time. The chain recombines TRBV27 with TRBJ2-5; the D gene is possibly TRBD2 (5 bases). The germline V and J ends were trimmed by 5 bases and 2 bases, with 9 bases remaining between them. CDR1 MNHEY and CDR2 SMNVEV come from the germline V gene (reference sequence). The CDR3 sequence is 13 residues long. The CDR3 spells CASSGTRQETQYF. The CDR3 DNA reads TGTGCCAGCAGTGGCACTAGGCAAGAGACCCAGTACTTC.

V and J are TRBV6-1 and TRBJ2-1, with 10 bases lining up with TRBD2. The CDR3 totals 13 residues. The V segment lost 6 bases and the J segment 4 bases; nucleotides outside the gene matches: 0. Germline V lookup: CDR1 MNHNS, CDR2 SASEGT. The CDR3, as DNA: TGTGCCAGCAGAGCGGGAGGGTACAATGAGCAGTTCTTC. It yields the protein CASRAGGYNEQFF.

The chain has TRBV10-1 and TRBJ2-1; D is perhaps TRBD2 (6 bases). The CDR3 totals 18 residues. Trimming stripped 2 bases from V and 8 bases from J, with 25 bases between. Per germline, CDR1 WNHNN and CDR2 SYGVQD (reference sequence). This CDR3 is CASSEIRFIREYMDEQFF. In DNA form, the CDR3 reads TGCGCCAGCAGTGAGATTCGGTTCATCCGGGAGTATATGGATGAGCAGTTCTTC.

This clone was seen a handful of times. The chain has TRBV18 and TRBJ1-2; no reliable D call. This CDR3 spans 14 amino acids. V lost 3 bases and J lost 6, with 14 bases in between. Looked up from germline, CDR1 is KGHSH and CDR2 is LQKENI. Written as DNA, the CDR3 is TGTGCCAGCTCACCGGGAGACGCTGGGAATGGCTACACCTTC. Its protein product is CASSPGDAGNGYTF.

The rearrangement links TRBV2 to TRBJ1-5; possibly TRBD1 for D (6 bases). The CDR3 is made up of 13 amino acids. Trimming removed 6 bases at V and 7 bases at J, with 13 bases between. Germline V gene data show CDR1 as SNHLY and CDR2 as FYNNEI. The CDR3 here is CASRRTEGQPQHF. The CDR3 coding sequence is TGTGCCAGCAGAAGGACAGAGGGGCAGCCCCAGCATTTT.

V gene TRBV10-1 combines with J gene TRBJ2-4; TRBD1 is a possible D gene (6 bases). CDR1 is WNHNN, CDR2 SYGVQD, per germline (reference sequence). This CDR3 spans 14 amino acids. V lost 11 bases and J lost 0, with 14 bases in between. This CDR3 is CALGAILAKNIQYF. DNA of the CDR3: TGCGCCTTGGGGGCTATTCTAGCCAAAAACATTCAGTACTTC.

This clone came up once. This chain links TRBV2 with TRBJ2-7; 8 bases align to TRBD1. Per the germline V gene, CDR1 is SNHLY and CDR2 is FYNNEI. This CDR3 region has 14 residues. Trimming at V came to 4 bases and at J to 2 bases, leaving 4 bases not matched to a gene. CDR3 loop: CASSVRTGTYEQYF. CDR3 sequence (DNA): TGTGCCAGCAGTGTTCGGACAGGGACCTACGAGCAGTACTTC.